This passage covers 26 T cell receptor beta chains from one sample sequenced in a study of CD8+ T cells in alopecia areata. As for treatment: oral pan-JAK inhibitor, 5-10 mg twice daily. cDNA serving as the sequencing template came from extracted, reverse transcribed RNA. Assay: immunoSEQ multiplex PCR; the TCRdb copy retains only in-frame clones and omits some. The sample holds approximately 200,000 clones, nearly 60% seen once. The sample consisted of CD4+ T cells sorted from blood, taken at week 24, from a patient treated with tofacitinib. Receptors were obtained from a human donor with alopecia areata.

This clone was detected only a few times. As DNA, the CDR3 is TGTGCCACCAGCAGGGTGAACACTGAAGCTTTCTTT. Its translation is CATSRVNTEAFF. The chain is built from TRBV15 and TRBJ1-1; D is ambiguous. CDR3 length: 12 residues. The germline V gene encodes CDR1 LNHNV and CDR2 YYDKDF (reference sequence). V shed 3 bases and J shed 0 bases, with 2 bases lying between them.

This clone has just a few counts. The rearrangement joins TRBV29-1 to TRBJ2-5; no clear D. Germline V gives CDR1 SQVTM, CDR2 ANQGSEA. Trimming removed 2 bases at V and 5 bases at J, with 12 bases between. This CDR3 is 13 amino acids long. The CDR3 protein is CSVEKQRKETQYF. In DNA, the CDR3 is TGCAGCGTTGAAAAACAGCGCAAGGAGACCCAGTACTTC.

The chain combines TRBV5-1 with TRBJ2-2; 10 positions match TRBD2. The length of the CDR3 is 16 residues. The V gene end was trimmed by 4 bases and the J gene end by 1 base; junction bases not matched to a gene: 4. CDR1 is SGHRS, CDR2 YFSETQ, per germline. CDR3 residues: CASSQPSGGNTGELFF. The CDR3, as DNA: TGCGCCAGCAGCCAACCTAGCGGGGGGAACACCGGGGAGCTGTTTTTT.

This clone was counted a single time. V usage is TRBV5-1 and J usage is TRBJ1-1; 7 nucleotides agree with TRBD1. Germline CDR1 reads SGHRS; CDR2 reads YFSETQ. V lost 0 bases, J lost 8 bases, and 7 bases stayed unmatched. This CDR3 is built from 14 residues. As DNA, the CDR3 is TGCGCCAGCAGCTTGGTCGGACAGGACAACGAAGCTTTCTTT. Amino acids: CASSLVGQDNEAFF.

This rearrangement joins TRBV7-2 to TRBJ2-7; D is possibly TRBD1 (5 bases). CDR1 is SGHTA, CDR2 FQGNSA, per germline. The length of the CDR3 is 15 residues. Trimming shortened V by 4 bases and J by 0 bases, and 13 bases separated the two germline ends. DNA of the CDR3: TGTGCCAGCAGCTATCAGGGTCGAAGCTCCTACGAGCAGTACTTC. Its translation: CASSYQGRSSYEQYF.

This sequence joins TRBV4-3 and TRBJ2-7; maybe TRBD1 (6 bases). The CDR3 loop spans 13 amino acids. Germline assignment: CDR1 LGHNA and CDR2 YSLEER. V was pared by 4 bases and J by 1 base, with 8 bases between. The CDR3 DNA reads TGCGCCAGCAGCCTACAGGGATCCTACGAGCAGTACTTC. It yields the protein CASSLQGSYEQYF.

This chain links TRBV7-2 with TRBJ1-1; possible D gene TRBD1, 6 bases. V dropped 4 bases and J dropped 12 bases, with 21 bases sitting between them. CDR1 is SGHTA and CDR2 is FQGNSA in the germline V gene. CDR3 length equals 14 residues. The CDR3 sequence: CASSSGVWGASTFF. The CDR3 DNA sequence: TGTGCCAGCAGCTCTGGCGTTTGGGGGGCCTCGACTTTCTTT.

The rearrangement uses TRBV5-6 and TRBJ2-1, with 7 bases lining up with TRBD1. The germline V gene encodes CDR1 SGHDT and CDR2 YYEEEE. Trimming at V came to 4 bases and at J to 2 bases, leaving 9 bases not matched to a gene. The CDR3 is 16 residues long. This CDR3 reads CASSQLGQATYNEQFF. The CDR3 DNA follows: TGTGCCAGCAGCCAACTTGGACAGGCCACCTACAATGAGCAGTTCTTC.

This clone has more than one count but fewer than ten. The chain combines TRBV7-2 with TRBJ2-7; D might be TRBD1 or TRBD2, each matching 5 bases. Per the germline V gene, CDR1 is SGHTA and CDR2 is FQGNSA. The CDR3 covers 14 residues. V lost 5 bases to trimming and J lost 2 bases, with 13 bases between them. This CDR3 reads CASSPVKGPYEQYF. The CDR3 DNA reads as TGTGCCAGCAGCCCCGTTAAGGGACCCTACGAGCAGTACTTC.

The chain links TRBV29-1 to TRBJ2-3; the match to TRBD1 covers 10 bases. The junction had 1 base not matched to a gene; V was cut back by 3 bases and J by 1 base. Germline CDR1 and CDR2: SQVTM and ANQGSEA. This CDR3 comprises 14 residues. CDR3 in DNA: TGCAGCGTTGACGGGACAGGGGGCACAGATACGCAGTATTTT. It yields the protein CSVDGTGGTDTQYF.

The V gene is TRBV27, the J gene TRBJ2-6; D uncertain. The germline gives CDR1 MNHEY, CDR2 SMNVEV (reference sequence). Trimming removed 8 bases from V and 1 base from J, with 6 bases in between. The CDR3 is 13 residues long. DNA for the CDR3: TGTGCCAGCGCAACATCTGGGGCCAACGTCCTGACTTTC. This gives the protein CASATSGANVLTF. The entire variable domain, with the rest obtained from reference TRBV27 and TRBJ2-6, is as follows: EAQVTQNPRYLITVTGKKLTVTCSQNMNHEYMSWYRQDPGLGLRQIYYSMNVEVTDKGDVPEGYKVSRKEKRNFPLILESPSPNQTSLYFCASATSGANVLTFGAGSRLTVL.

This clone was recorded a few times. CDR3 protein: CASSRDRGLQPQHF. CDR3 nucleotide sequence: TGCGCCAGCAGTCGGGACAGGGGGCTTCAGCCCCAGCATTTT. This sequence joins TRBV4-1 and TRBJ1-5; 12 bases align to TRBD1. V lost 6 bases, J lost 6 bases, and 3 bases stayed unmatched. The length of the CDR3 is 14 residues. CDR1 and CDR2 from the germline V gene are MGHRA and YSYEKL.

The chain recombines TRBV4-3 with TRBJ2-1; no clear D gene. Germline V gene data show CDR1 as LGHNA and CDR2 as YSLEER. The CDR3 consists of 13 residues. V lost 0 bases and J 7 bases, leaving 7 bases between the germline ends. CDR3 sequence: CASSQDLTNEQFF. DNA of the CDR3: TGCGCCAGCAGCCAAGACTTGACGAATGAGCAGTTCTTC.

The chain couples TRBV28 to TRBJ1-2; D may be TRBD1 (6 bases). From germline, CDR1 is MDHEN and CDR2 SYDVKM. The V end lost 8 bases, the J end lost 3 bases, and 13 bases lay between the germline ends. There are 13 residues in the CDR3. The chain's CDR3 is CASRGAQDYGYTF. CDR3 sequence (DNA): TGTGCCAGCCGGGGGGCTCAAGACTATGGCTACACCTTC.

This chain links TRBV4-3 with TRBJ2-2; the D gene is possibly TRBD1 (5 bases). CDR1 LGHNA and CDR2 YSLEER come from the germline V gene. This CDR3 region has 16 residues. Trimming removed 3 bases from V and 4 bases from J, with 15 bases in between. The DNA for the CDR3 is TGCGCCAGCAGCCAGACAGTGGTGTCCTCCACCGGGGAGCTGTTTTTT. Translated: CASSQTVVSSTGELFF.

The gene calls are TRBV5-1 and TRBJ2-3; D is uncertain. The CDR3 sequence is 13 residues long. Germline V CDR1 and CDR2: SGHRS, YFSETQ. V lost 0 bases, J lost 5 bases, and 7 bases lay in between. CDR3 in amino acids: CASSLASGDTQYF. The CDR3 DNA sequence: TGCGCCAGCAGCTTGGCTTCGGGAGATACGCAGTATTTT. Drawing the rest from reference TRBV5-1 and TRBJ2-3, the complete variable domain is KAGVTQTPRYLIKTRGQQVTLSCSPISGHRSVSWYQQTPGQGLQFLFEYFSETQRNKGNFPGRFSGRQFSNSRSEMNVSTLELGDSALYLCASSLASGDTQYFGPGTRLTVL.

V usage is TRBV7-2 and J usage is TRBJ2-1; 7 bases map to TRBD1. The ends lost 4 bases at V and 6 bases at J; junction bases unmatched: 3. This CDR3 is built from 13 residues. Germline assignment: CDR1 SGHTA and CDR2 FQGNSA. The CDR3 DNA reads as TGTGCCAGCAGCTGGGGGACAGTCAATGAGCAGTTCTTC. The encoded protein is CASSWGTVNEQFF.

The chain joins TRBV28 to TRBJ2-7; no reliable D call. Germline values: CDR1 MDHEN, CDR2 SYDVKM. V was shortened by 2 bases and J by 3 bases, with 8 bases between the two germline ends. The CDR3 contains 13 residues. The CDR3 coding sequence is TGTGCCAGCAGTTTAACACCGGACTACGAGCAGTACTTC. This gives the protein CASSLTPDYEQYF. The entire variable domain, with the rest obtained from reference TRBV28 and TRBJ2-7, is as follows: DVKVTQSSRYLVKRTGEKVFLECVQDMDHENMFWYRQDPGLGLRLIYFSYDVKMKEKGDIPEGYSVSREKKERFSLILESASTNQTSMYLCASSLTPDYEQYFGPGTRLTVT.

The rearrangement uses TRBV29-1 and TRBJ2-3, with TRBD2 matching over 11 bases. CDR3 length: 15 amino acids. V shed 3 bases, J shed 1 base, and the junction held 3 bases outside the gene matches. CDR1 SQVTM and CDR2 ANQGSEA come from the germline V gene. The CDR3 bases are TGCAGCGTTGATGGTAGCGGGGGGGGCACAGATACGCAGTATTTT. As protein: CSVDGSGGGTDTQYF.

V and J are TRBV2 and TRBJ2-5; TRBD2 is a possible D gene (5 bases). The CDR3 loop spans 13 amino acids. CDR1 is SNHLY, CDR2 FYNNEI, per germline. V was cut by 4 bases and J by 6 bases, with 12 bases left in between. CDR3 protein: CASSVIGKQTQYF. CDR3 sequence (DNA): TGTGCCAGCAGTGTTATCGGGAAACAGACCCAGTACTTC. The full variable domain, rest sourced from reference TRBV2 and TRBJ2-5, is EPEVTQTPSHQVTQMGQEVILRCVPISNHLYFYWYRQILGQKVEFLVSFYNNEISEKSEIFDDQFSVERPDGSNFTLKIRSTKLEDSAMYFCASSVIGKQTQYFGPGTRLLVL.

The genes are TRBV29-1 and TRBJ2-5, with D possibly matching TRBD1 (6 bases). V lost 0 bases to trimming and J lost 4 bases, with 15 bases between them. CDR3 length: 15 residues. From germline, CDR1 is SQVTM and CDR2 ANQGSEA. CDR3 amino acids: CSVEEFMTQGETQYF. CDR3 bases: TGCAGCGTTGAAGAATTCATGACACAGGGAGAGACCCAGTACTTC.

This clone occurred a few times. The CDR3 spells CASSQEGGIYEQYF. The CDR3 DNA follows: TGCGCCAGCAGCCAAGAAGGGGGGATCTACGAGCAGTACTTC. The J gene is TRBJ2-7, the V gene TRBV4-1; tentatively, D is TRBD1 or TRBD2 (6 bases each). Looked up from germline, CDR1 is MGHRA and CDR2 is YSYEKL. Trimming cost V 0 bases and J 3 bases, with 9 bases left between them. This CDR3 spans 14 amino acids.

This clone has just a few counts. The V call is TRBV29-1, the J call TRBJ2-7; maybe TRBD1 (6 bases). Germline values: CDR1 SQVTM, CDR2 ANQGSEA. V lost 4 bases and J 0 bases, leaving 10 bases between the germline ends. The CDR3 runs 13 residues. CDR3 sequence (DNA): TGCAGCGTTGTTAGGGGGAGCTCCTACGAGCAGTACTTC. It encodes CSVVRGSSYEQYF.

In this sample, this clone turned up a few times. The CDR3, as DNA: TGCGCCAGCAGCCTGGTGGGACAGGGGATCCACGAGCAGTACTTC. Translation gives CASSLVGQGIHEQYF. V is TRBV5-1 and J is TRBJ2-7, with 10 bases that match TRBD1. The CDR3 extends over 15 amino acids. J gave up 5 bases and V 4 bases, and 9 bases lay outside the gene matches. Germline lookup yields CDR1 SGHRS and CDR2 YFSETQ.

Here the CDR3 reads CASSMRTVGTDTQYF. The CDR3 DNA is TGTGCCAGCAGCATGAGGACAGTCGGGACAGATACGCAGTATTTT. The J gene is TRBJ2-3, the V gene TRBV11-2, with D possibly TRBD1 on 6 matching bases. Looked up from germline, CDR1 is SGHAT and CDR2 is FQNNGV. The CDR3 extends over 15 amino acids. V lost 5 bases to trimming and J lost 3 bases, with 15 bases between them.

The sample holds a few counts of this clone. The chain couples TRBV4-1 to TRBJ1-4; a possible D gene is TRBD1 (6 bases). V was cut by 3 bases and J by 7 bases, with 15 bases left in between. Germline loops: CDR1 MGHRA, CDR2 YSYEKL. The CDR3 is 15 amino acids. The CDR3 coding sequence is TGCGCCAGCAGCCATGGGGGGCGGGACGTTGAAAAACTGTTTTTT. Amino acids: CASSHGGRDVEKLFF.